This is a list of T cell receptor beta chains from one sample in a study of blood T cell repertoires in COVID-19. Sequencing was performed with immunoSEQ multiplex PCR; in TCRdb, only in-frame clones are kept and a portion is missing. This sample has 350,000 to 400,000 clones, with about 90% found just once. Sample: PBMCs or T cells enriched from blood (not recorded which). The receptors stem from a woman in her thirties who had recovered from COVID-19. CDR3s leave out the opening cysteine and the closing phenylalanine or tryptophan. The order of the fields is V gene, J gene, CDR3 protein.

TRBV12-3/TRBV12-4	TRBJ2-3	ASSQGSDTQY
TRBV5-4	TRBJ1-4	ASSPADETGGEKLF
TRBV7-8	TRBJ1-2	ASSGSGAGTGIYGYT
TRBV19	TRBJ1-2	ASSIDRGVENYGYT
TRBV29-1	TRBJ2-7	SVETQDEQY
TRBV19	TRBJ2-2	ASSIRGAGVPGELF
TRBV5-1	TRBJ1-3	ASSLRQGATGNTIY
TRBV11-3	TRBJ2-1	ASSKGGGRANEQF
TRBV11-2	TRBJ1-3	ASSFPSGGSGNTIY
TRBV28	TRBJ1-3	ATTGQAEASGNTIY
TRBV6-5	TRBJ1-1	ASTLTGVGTEAF
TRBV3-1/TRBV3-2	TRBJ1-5	ASSQAGMGNQPQH
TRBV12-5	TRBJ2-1	ASGLGLAGGSSYNEQF
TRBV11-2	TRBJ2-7	ASSLAGSYEQY
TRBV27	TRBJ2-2	ASSLPGVAGELF
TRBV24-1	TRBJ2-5	ATSASGRDHKQETQY
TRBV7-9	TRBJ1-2	ASSSGGWDGYT
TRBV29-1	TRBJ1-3	SATGSGNTIY
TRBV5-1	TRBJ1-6	ASSFLGDNSPLH
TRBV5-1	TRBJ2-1	ASSERQGRDEQF
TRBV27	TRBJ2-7	ASSSGERGSYEQY
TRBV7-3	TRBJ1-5	ASSLTQDQPQH
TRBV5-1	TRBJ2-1	ASSTSLGSYNEQF
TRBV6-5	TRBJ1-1	ASSIQGEAF
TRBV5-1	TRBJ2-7	ASRQNRGTSYEQY
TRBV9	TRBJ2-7	ASSVAGTGINEQY
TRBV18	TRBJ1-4	ASSPGSGRQGDEKLF
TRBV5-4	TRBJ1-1	ASSPQDTEAF
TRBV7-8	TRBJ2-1	ASSLPSGSHGGNEQF